The 5 T cell receptor beta chains presented below share a single source sample, sequenced in a study of CD8+ T cells in alopecia areata (dated by TCRdb to the late 2010s). Library method: the immunoSEQ multiplex PCR assay. RNA was extracted from all samples and reverse transcribed into cDNA as template for TCR sequencing. TCRdb took this table from immuneACCESS and kept in-frame rearrangements with V and J called. Such tables lack part of the clones; where checked against another copy, unresolved V genes explain under half of the gap, and the rest is unexplained. The sample table contains under 250,000 clones; only one count was recorded for more than 55% of them. 1% to 1.5% of the sample rests with the top ten. Explained via the paper, the treatment or condition label denotes: oral pan-JAK inhibitor, 5-10 mg twice daily. This specimen was CD4+ T cells sorted from blood, taken between weeks 43 and 45, from a patient treated with tofacitinib. The receptors derive from a human donor with alopecia areata.

This clone was picked up one time. The chain combines TRBV5-4 with TRBJ2-1; D is ambiguous. The V gene's germline CDR1 is SGHNT and CDR2 YYREEE (reference sequence). The CDR3 loop spans 15 amino acids. The V gene lost 4 bases and the J gene lost 7 bases, with 18 bases spanning the gap. As DNA, the CDR3 is TGTGCCAGCAGCCCGGGCCCCGCATCTCATAATGAGCAGTTCTTC. Protein product: CASSPGPASHNEQFF.

The CDR3 sequence is CSVANQGQPQHF. As DNA, the CDR3 is TGCAGCGTCGCGAACCAGGGCCAGCCCCAGCATTTT. The V and J genes are TRBV29-1 and TRBJ1-5, with a tentative D call TRBD1 (5 bases). V lost 6 bases and J lost 7, with 13 bases in between. The CDR3 has 12 amino acids. Germline assignment: CDR1 SQVTM and CDR2 ANQGSEA.

The chain employs TRBV29-1 and TRBJ2-3, with D maybe TRBD2 (6 bases). CDR1 is SQVTM, CDR2 ANQGSEA, per germline. V lost 1 base and J lost 5, with 22 bases in between. The CDR3 spans 17 residues. This CDR3 is CSVEVSILGRGGDTQYF. DNA for the CDR3: TGCAGCGTTGAAGTATCGATTCTGGGACGGGGAGGAGATACGCAGTATTTT.

The J gene is TRBJ1-2, the V gene TRBV6-5; D gene uncertain. The CDR3 extends over 16 amino acids. Trimming took off 4 bases at V and 4 bases at J, with 19 bases between the two ends. CDR1 and CDR2 (germline): MNHEY, SVGAGI. The CDR3 region is CASSSLFGEISYGYTF. The CDR3 region has the DNA TGTGCCAGCAGTTCTCTTTTTGGGGAGATATCCTATGGCTACACCTTC.

This clone was observed a handful of times. One end of the junction does not line up with germline, which may come from a read error. The chain has TRBV7-9 and TRBJ1-2; 10 bases line up with TRBD1. Germline lookup yields CDR1 SEHNR and CDR2 FQNEAQ (reference sequence). The CDR3 extends over 13 amino acids. CDR3 in amino acids: CASSLPGTGDESF. The CDR3 DNA reads as TGTGCCAGCAGCTTACCGGGGACAGGGGACGAGTCCTTC. The full variable domain, in which reference TRBV7-9 and TRBJ1-2 provide the parts outside the CDR3, is DTGVSQNPRHKITKRGQNVTFRCDPISEHNRLYWYRQTLGQGPEFLTYFQNEAQLEKSRLLSDRFSAERPKGSFSTLEIQRTEQGDSAMYLCASSLPGTGDESFGSGTRLTVV.